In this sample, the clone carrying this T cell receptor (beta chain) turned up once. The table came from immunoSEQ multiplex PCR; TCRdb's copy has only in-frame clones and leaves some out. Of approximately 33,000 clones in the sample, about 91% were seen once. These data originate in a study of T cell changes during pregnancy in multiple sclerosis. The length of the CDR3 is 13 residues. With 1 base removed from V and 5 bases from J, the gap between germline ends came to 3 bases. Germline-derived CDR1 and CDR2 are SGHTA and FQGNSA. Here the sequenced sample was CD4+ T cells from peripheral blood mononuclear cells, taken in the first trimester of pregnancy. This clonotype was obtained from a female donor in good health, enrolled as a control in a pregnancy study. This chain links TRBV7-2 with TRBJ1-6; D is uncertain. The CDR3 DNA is TGTGCCAGCAGCTTAGATAATAATTCACCCCTCCACTTT. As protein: CASSLDNNSPLHF.